This entry lists 17 T cell receptor beta chains sequenced from one sample in a study of shared clonotypes between healthy human individuals. The repertoire was sequenced with immunoSEQ multiplex PCR; TCRdb's copy has only in-frame clones and lacks some. The table has 1,500,000 or so clones, around 97% seen once; the top ten hold about 1%. The source material was naive CD4+ T cells sorted from blood. The subset is: CD45RA+ positively selected. Receptor source: a man aged 25-40 years in good health.

The gene calls are TRBV5-6 and TRBJ2-7; the D call may be TRBD1 or TRBD2 (6 bases each). The CDR3 is made up of 12 amino acids. V lost 0 bases and J lost 12, with 13 bases in between. Germline V gene sequence: CDR1 SGHDT, CDR2 YYEEEE. CDR3 loop: CASSLDRGPGYF. CDR3 bases: TGTGCCAGCAGCTTGGATCGGGGGCCGGGGTACTTC.

The chain uses TRBV4-1 and TRBJ2-2, with 12 bases identical to TRBD1. Germline assignment: CDR1 MGHRA and CDR2 YSYEKL. V shed 1 base, J shed 6 bases, and the junction held 6 bases outside the gene matches. The CDR3 length is 17 residues. The CDR3 DNA reads as TGCGCCAGCAGCCAAGGGCTGGGACAGGGGGCGTCCGGGGAGCTGTTTTTT. Amino acids: CASSQGLGQGASGELFF.

The gene calls are TRBV5-1 and TRBJ1-4; 7 bases agree with TRBD1. The CDR3 runs to 15 residues. Looked up from germline, CDR1 is SGHRS and CDR2 is YFSETQ. J gave up 4 bases and V 6 bases, and 9 bases lay outside the gene matches. DNA of the CDR3: TGCGCCAGCACCCGAGGGGGACAGCATAATGAAAAACTGTTTTTT. Translation: CASTRGGQHNEKLFF.

This rearrangement joins TRBV18 to TRBJ2-7; no firm D call. The CDR3 consists of 14 residues. CDR1 is KGHSH and CDR2 is LQKENI in the germline V gene. V was trimmed by 3 bases and J by 2 bases, leaving 11 bases between them. DNA of the CDR3: TGTGCCAGCTCACCTCTTGGCAGTGCCTACGAGCAGTACTTC. Protein sequence: CASSPLGSAYEQYF. The full variable domain, rest sourced from reference TRBV18 and TRBJ2-7, is NAGVMQNPRHLVRRRGQEARLRCSPMKGHSHVYWYRQLPEEGLKFMVYLQKENIIDESGMPKERFSAEFPKEGPSILRIQQVVRGDSAAYFCASSPLGSAYEQYFGPGTRLTVT.

This clone was seen once. The identical CDR3 is also encoded by other nucleotide sequences in the sample. The rearrangement links TRBV30 to TRBJ2-7; 8 nucleotides match TRBD2. Germline-derived CDR1 and CDR2 are GTSNPN and SVGIG (reference sequence). The CDR3 length is 13 residues. V lost 1 base, J lost 3 bases, and 2 bases stayed unmatched. The CDR3 spells CAWSALAGYEQYF. The CDR3 DNA sequence: TGTGCCTGGAGTGCCCTAGCGGGCTACGAGCAGTACTTC. The variable domain in full, completed from reference TRBV30 and TRBJ2-7, reads SQTIHQWPATLVQPVGSPLSLECTVEGTSNPNLYWYRQAAGRGLQLLFYSVGIGQISSEVPQNLSASRPQDRQFILSSKKLLLSDSGFYLCAWSALAGYEQYFGPGTRLTVT.

J is TRBJ2-7 and V is TRBV18, with D possibly matching TRBD1 (6 bases). This CDR3 has 15 amino acids. V lost 4 bases to trimming and J lost 0 bases, with 13 bases between them. Germline CDR1 reads KGHSH; CDR2 reads LQKENI. CDR3 sequence: CASSQNRDISYEQYF. The DNA for the CDR3 is TGTGCCAGCTCACAGAACCGGGACATCTCCTACGAGCAGTACTTC.

This chain uses TRBV28 with TRBJ1-5; 7 nucleotides align to TRBD1. Germline V gives CDR1 MDHEN, CDR2 SYDVKM. The CDR3 spans 15 residues. Trimming removed 7 bases from V and 5 bases from J; junction bases left unmatched: 11. The CDR3, as DNA: TGTGCCAGCATCCGACAGGGTCATTTCTATCAGCCCCAGCATTTT. Its translation: CASIRQGHFYQPQHF.

The chain is built from TRBV4-1 and TRBJ2-1, with a weak D call TRBD1 (5 bases). Trimming shortened V by 0 bases and J by 1 base, and 13 bases separated the two germline ends. The CDR3 has 17 amino acids. The germline CDR1 and CDR2 sequences are MGHRA and YSYEKL. CDR3 nucleotide sequence: TGCGCCAGCAGCCAAGATTGGCAGGGTGGGTCCTACAATGAGCAGTTCTTC. Its translation: CASSQDWQGGSYNEQFF.

V usage is TRBV18 and J usage is TRBJ2-2; 13 bases line up with TRBD2. Germline V gene data show CDR1 as KGHSH and CDR2 as LQKENI. This CDR3 has 17 residues. The V segment lost 4 bases and the J segment 7 bases; nucleotides outside the gene matches: 9. This CDR3 reads CASSRKTSGRTYGELFF. The CDR3 DNA is TGTGCCAGCTCACGTAAGACTAGCGGGAGGACGTACGGGGAGCTGTTTTTT. Full variable domain (remainder filled in from reference TRBV18 and TRBJ2-2): NAGVMQNPRHLVRRRGQEARLRCSPMKGHSHVYWYRQLPEEGLKFMVYLQKENIIDESGMPKERFSAEFPKEGPSILRIQQVVRGDSAAYFCASSRKTSGRTYGELFFGEGSRLTVL.

The chain joins TRBV7-3 to TRBJ2-6; D call uncertain. The CDR3 has 16 residues. The V gene's germline CDR1 is SGHTA and CDR2 FQGTGA. Trimming left V 1 base short and J 0 bases short, with 7 bases between. For the CDR3, the DNA is TGTGCCAGCAGCTTAAGGTCTAGCTCTGGGGCCAACGTCCTGACTTTC. It is translated as CASSLRSSSGANVLTF.

The chain recombines TRBV6-5 with TRBJ2-2; D is uncertain. The CDR3 runs to 13 residues. V was shortened by 1 base and J by 7 bases, with 7 bases between the two germline ends. The germline gives CDR1 MNHEY, CDR2 SVGAGI. This chain's CDR3 is CASSYFPNGELFF. Here the CDR3 DNA reads TGTGCCAGCAGTTACTTCCCAAACGGGGAGCTGTTTTTT.

The chain couples TRBV7-9 to TRBJ1-1, with a possible D match to TRBD1 (5 bases). V gave up 4 bases and J gave up 4 bases, with 13 bases separating them. The CDR3 runs to 14 residues. Per the germline V gene, CDR1 is SEHNR and CDR2 is FQNEAQ (reference sequence). For the CDR3, the DNA is TGTGCCAGCAGCTCCCTTCAGGGCGGCACTGAAGCTTTCTTT. Encoded protein: CASSSLQGGTEAFF.

In the case of this clone: The sample has other DNA sequences that encode this CDR3 too. J is TRBJ1-1 and V is TRBV9; D remains ambiguous. The CDR3 runs to 14 residues. The germline V and J ends were trimmed by 0 bases and 0 bases, with 6 bases remaining between them. Germline CDR1 and CDR2: SGDLS and YYNGEE. CDR3 in DNA: TGTGCCAGCAGCGTAGCGGGAGTGAACACTGAAGCTTTCTTT. Its translation: CASSVAGVNTEAFF.

About this clone: Additional DNA sequences in this sample encode the identical CDR3. The J gene is TRBJ2-7, the V gene TRBV2; no firm D call. V lost 5 bases and J lost 2, with 4 bases in between. The germline V gene encodes CDR1 SNHLY and CDR2 FYNNEI. The CDR3 totals 11 residues. This chain's CDR3 is CASSPAYEQYF. The CDR3 DNA is TGTGCCAGCAGTCCCGCCTACGAGCAGTACTTC. The entire variable domain, with the rest obtained from reference TRBV2 and TRBJ2-7, is as follows: EPEVTQTPSHQVTQMGQEVILRCVPISNHLYFYWYRQILGQKVEFLVSFYNNEISEKSEIFDDQFSVERPDGSNFTLKIRSTKLEDSAMYFCASSPAYEQYFGPGTRLTVT.

The chain has TRBV7-9 and TRBJ2-3, with 9 positions matching TRBD1. The length of the CDR3 is 15 residues. The ends lost 5 bases at V and 4 bases at J; junction bases unmatched: 7. In germline, CDR1 is SEHNR, CDR2 FQNEAQ (reference sequence). CDR3 DNA: TGTGCCAGCAGCGATGGACAGGGGTCCGCAGATACGCAGTATTTT. Translation: CASSDGQGSADTQYF.

The V and J genes are TRBV27 and TRBJ1-5; TRBD1 matches at 7 bases. The CDR3 is 13 residues long. Germline CDR1 reads MNHEY; CDR2 reads SMNVEV (reference sequence). With 5 bases clipped from V and 7 bases from J, the junction kept 5 bases outside the gene matches. CDR3 DNA: TGTGCCAGCAGTCACACAGGGGTGCAGCCCCAGCATTTT. Amino acid sequence: CASSHTGVQPQHF.

The chain recombines TRBV5-1 with TRBJ1-2; TRBD1 agrees at 10 bases. After removal of 4 bases from V and 5 bases from J, the junction contained 2 bases not matched to a gene. The CDR3 is 13 residues long. The germline CDR1 and CDR2 sequences are SGHRS and YFSETQ. The CDR3 reads CASSGGQGYGYTF. CDR3 sequence (DNA): TGCGCCAGCAGCGGGGGACAGGGGTATGGCTACACCTTC.